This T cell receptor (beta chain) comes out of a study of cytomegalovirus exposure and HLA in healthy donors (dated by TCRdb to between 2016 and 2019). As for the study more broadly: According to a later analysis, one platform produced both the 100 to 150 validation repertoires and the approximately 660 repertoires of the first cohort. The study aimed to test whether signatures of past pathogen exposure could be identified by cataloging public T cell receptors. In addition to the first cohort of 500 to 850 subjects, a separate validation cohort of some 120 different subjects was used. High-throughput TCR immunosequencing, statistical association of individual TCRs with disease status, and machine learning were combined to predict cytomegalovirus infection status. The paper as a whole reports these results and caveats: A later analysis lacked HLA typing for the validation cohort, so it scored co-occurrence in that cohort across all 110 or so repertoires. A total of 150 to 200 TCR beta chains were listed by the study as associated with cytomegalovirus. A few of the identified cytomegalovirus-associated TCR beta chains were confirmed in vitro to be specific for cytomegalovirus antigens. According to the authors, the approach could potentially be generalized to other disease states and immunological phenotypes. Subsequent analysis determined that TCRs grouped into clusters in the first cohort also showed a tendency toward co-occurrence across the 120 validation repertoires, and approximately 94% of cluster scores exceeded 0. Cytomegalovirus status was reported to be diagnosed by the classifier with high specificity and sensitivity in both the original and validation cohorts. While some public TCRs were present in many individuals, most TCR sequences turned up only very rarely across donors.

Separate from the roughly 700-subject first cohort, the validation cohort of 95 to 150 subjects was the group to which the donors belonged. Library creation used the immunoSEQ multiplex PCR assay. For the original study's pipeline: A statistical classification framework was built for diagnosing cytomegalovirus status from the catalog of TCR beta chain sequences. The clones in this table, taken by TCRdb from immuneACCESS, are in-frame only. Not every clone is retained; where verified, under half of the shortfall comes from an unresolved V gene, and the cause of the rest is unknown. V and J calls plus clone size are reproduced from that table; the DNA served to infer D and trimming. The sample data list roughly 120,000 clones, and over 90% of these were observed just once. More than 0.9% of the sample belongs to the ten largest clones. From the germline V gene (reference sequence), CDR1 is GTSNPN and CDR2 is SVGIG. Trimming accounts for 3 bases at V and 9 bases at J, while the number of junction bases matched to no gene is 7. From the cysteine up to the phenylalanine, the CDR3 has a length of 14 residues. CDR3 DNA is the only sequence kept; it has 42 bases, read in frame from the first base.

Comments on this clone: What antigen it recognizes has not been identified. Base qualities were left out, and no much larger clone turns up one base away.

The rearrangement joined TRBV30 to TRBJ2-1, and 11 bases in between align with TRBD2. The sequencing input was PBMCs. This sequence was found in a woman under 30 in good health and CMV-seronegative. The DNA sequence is TGTGCCTGGAGGAATAGCGGGGGGGCTCGTGAGCAGTTCTTC. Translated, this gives CAWRNSGGAREQFF.